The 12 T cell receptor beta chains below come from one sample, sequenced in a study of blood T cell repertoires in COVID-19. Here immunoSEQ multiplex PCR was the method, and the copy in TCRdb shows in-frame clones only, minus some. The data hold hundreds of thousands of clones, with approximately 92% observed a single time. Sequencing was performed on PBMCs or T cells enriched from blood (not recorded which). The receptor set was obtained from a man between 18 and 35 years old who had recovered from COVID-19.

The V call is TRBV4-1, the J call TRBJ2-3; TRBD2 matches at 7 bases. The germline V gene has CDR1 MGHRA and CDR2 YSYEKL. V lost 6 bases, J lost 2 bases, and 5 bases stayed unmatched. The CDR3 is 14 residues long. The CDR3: CASSLAGDTDTQYF. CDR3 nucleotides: TGCGCCAGCAGTCTTGCGGGAGACACAGATACGCAGTATTTT.

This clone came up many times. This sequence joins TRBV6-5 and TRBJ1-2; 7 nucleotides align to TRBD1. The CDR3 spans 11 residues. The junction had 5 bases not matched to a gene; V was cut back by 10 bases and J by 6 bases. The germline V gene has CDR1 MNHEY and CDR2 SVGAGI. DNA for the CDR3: TGTGCCACCGCGACAGGGAATGGCTACACCTTC. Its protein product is CATATGNGYTF.

In DNA form, the CDR3 reads TGTGCCAGCAGTTCGTTGACTAGTCACAATGAGCAGTTCTTC. Translating gives CASSSLTSHNEQFF. The chain uses TRBV28 and TRBJ2-1, with D tentatively TRBD2 (6 bases). The CDR3 extends over 14 amino acids. With 4 bases removed from V and 5 bases from J, the gap between germline ends came to 12 bases. Germline CDR1 reads MDHEN; CDR2 reads SYDVKM.

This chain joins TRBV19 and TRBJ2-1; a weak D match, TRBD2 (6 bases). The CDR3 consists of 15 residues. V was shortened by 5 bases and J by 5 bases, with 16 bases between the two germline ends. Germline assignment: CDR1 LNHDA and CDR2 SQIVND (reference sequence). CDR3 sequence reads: CASSSARELDNEQFF. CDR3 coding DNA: TGTGCCAGTAGTTCTGCTCGGGAGTTGGACAATGAGCAGTTCTTC. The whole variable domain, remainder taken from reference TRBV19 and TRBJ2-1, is DGGITQSPKYLFRKEGQNVTLSCEQNLNHDAMYWYRQDPGQGLRLIYYSQIVNDFQKGDIAEGYSVSREKKESFPLTVTSAQKNPTAFYLCASSSARELDNEQFFGPGTRLTVL.

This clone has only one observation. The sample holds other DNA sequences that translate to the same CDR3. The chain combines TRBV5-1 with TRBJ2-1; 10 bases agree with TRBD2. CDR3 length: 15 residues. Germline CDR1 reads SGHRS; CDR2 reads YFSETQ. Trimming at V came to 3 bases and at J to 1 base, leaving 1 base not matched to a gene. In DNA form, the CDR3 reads TGCGCCAGCAGCTCTAGCGGGGGATCCTACAATGAGCAGTTCTTC. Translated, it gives CASSSSGGSYNEQFF.

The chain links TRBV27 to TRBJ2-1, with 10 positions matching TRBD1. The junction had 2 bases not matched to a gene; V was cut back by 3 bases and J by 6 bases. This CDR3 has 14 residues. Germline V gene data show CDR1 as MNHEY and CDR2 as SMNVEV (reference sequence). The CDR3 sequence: CASSFRDRGNEQFF. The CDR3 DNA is TGTGCCAGCAGTTTCCGGGACAGGGGCAATGAGCAGTTCTTC.

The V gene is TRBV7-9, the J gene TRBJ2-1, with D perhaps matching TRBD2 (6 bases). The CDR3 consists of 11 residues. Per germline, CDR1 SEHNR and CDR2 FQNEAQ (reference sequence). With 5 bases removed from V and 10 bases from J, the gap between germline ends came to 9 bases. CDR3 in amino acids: CASSLEGEQFF. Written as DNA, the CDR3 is TGTGCCAGCAGCCTGGAGGGAGAGCAGTTCTTC.

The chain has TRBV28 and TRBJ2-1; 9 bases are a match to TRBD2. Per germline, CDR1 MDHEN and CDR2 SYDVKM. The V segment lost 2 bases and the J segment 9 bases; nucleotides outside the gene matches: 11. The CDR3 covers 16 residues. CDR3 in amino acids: CASSLPIASGEGEQFF. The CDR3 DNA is TGTGCCAGCAGTTTACCAATCGCTAGCGGGGAAGGTGAGCAGTTCTTC.

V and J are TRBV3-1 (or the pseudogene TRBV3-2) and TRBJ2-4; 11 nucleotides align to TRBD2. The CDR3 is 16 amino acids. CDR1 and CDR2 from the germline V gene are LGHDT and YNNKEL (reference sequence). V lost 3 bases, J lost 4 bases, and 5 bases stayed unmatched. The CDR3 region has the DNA TGTGCCAGCAGCCAGAGATGGACTAGCGGGAAAAACATTCAGTACTTC. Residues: CASSQRWTSGKNIQYF.

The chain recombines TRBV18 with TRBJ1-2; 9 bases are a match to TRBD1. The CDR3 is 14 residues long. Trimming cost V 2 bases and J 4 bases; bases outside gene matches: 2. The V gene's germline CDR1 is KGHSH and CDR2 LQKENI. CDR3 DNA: TGTGCCAGCTCACCAGGGGACAGGGCCTATGGCTACACCTTC. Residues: CASSPGDRAYGYTF.

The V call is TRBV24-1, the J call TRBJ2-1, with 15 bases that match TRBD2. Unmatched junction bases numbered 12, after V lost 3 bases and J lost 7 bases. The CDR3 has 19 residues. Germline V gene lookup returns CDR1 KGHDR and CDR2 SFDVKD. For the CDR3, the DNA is TGTGCCACCAGTGATACACCCCGGACTAGCGGGGGGGCGATTAATGAGCAGTTCTTC. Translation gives CATSDTPRTSGGAINEQFF.

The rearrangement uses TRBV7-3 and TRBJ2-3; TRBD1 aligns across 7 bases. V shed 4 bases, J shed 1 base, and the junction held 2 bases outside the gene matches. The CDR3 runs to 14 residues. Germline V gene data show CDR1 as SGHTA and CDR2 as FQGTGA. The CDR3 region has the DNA TGTGCCAGCAGCTATGACAGGGGCACAGATACGCAGTATTTT. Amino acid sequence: CASSYDRGTDTQYF. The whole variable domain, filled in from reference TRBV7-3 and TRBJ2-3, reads GAGVSQTPSNKVTEKGKYVELRCDPISGHTALYWYRQSLGQGPEFLIYFQGTGAADDSGLPNDRFFAVRPEGSVSTLKIQRTERGDSAVYLCASSYDRGTDTQYFGPGTRLTVL.